The TCR beta chain under discussion was sequenced for a study of OX40 agonist ivuxolimab in advanced cancers. This CDR3 is built from 16 residues. The germline V gene encodes CDR1 SGDLS and CDR2 YYNGEE. V dropped 9 bases and J dropped 1; count of bases not matched to a gene: 8. Generated by immunoSEQ multiplex PCR, the TCRdb table keeps only in-frame clones and is missing some. Among around 77,000 clones listed, just over 90% were seen once. Sequenced material: CD4+ or CD8+ T cells sorted from blood, taken in a trial of the OX40 agonist ivuxolimab. This clonotype originated in an adult with an advanced solid tumor such as melanoma, head and neck, liver or kidney cancer. The chain has TRBV9 and TRBJ2-2, with 11 bases that match TRBD1. This chain's CDR3 is CATGQGALVNTGELFF. CDR3 coding DNA: TGTGCCACCGGACAGGGGGCTCTCGTGAACACCGGGGAGCTGTTTTTT. The full variable domain, in which reference TRBV9 and TRBJ2-2 provide the parts outside the CDR3, is DSGVTQTPKHLITATGQRVTLRCSPRSGDLSVYWYQQSLDQGLQFLIQYYNGEERAKGNILERFSAQQFPDLHSELNLSSLELGDSALYFCATGQGALVNTGELFFGEGSRLTVL.